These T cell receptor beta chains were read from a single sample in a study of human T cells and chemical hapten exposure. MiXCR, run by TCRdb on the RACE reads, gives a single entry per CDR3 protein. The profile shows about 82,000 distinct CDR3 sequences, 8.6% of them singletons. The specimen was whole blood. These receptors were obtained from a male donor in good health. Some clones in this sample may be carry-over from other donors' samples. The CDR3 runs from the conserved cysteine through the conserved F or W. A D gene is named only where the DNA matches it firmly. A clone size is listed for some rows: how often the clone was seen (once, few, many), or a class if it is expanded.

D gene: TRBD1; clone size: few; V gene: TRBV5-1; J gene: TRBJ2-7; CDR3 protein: CASSYGTGVDEQYF; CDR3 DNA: TGCGCCAGCAGCTACGGGACAGGGGTCGACGAGCAGTACTTC
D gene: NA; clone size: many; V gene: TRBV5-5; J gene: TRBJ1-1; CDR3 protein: CASSFNQGRLKESFF; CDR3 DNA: TGTGCCAGCAGCTTTAATCAGGGACGGTTAAAAGAATCTTTCTTT
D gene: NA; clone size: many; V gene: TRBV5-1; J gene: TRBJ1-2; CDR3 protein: CASSLAGGPDGYTF; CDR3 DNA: TGCGCCAGCAGCTTGGCCGGGGGACCAGATGGCTACACCTTC
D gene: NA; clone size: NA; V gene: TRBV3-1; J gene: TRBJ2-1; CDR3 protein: CASSPQGYEQFF; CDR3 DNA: TGTGCCAGCAGCCCACAGGGATATGAGCAGTTCTTC
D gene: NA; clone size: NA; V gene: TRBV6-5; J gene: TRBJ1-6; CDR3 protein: CASSYSGEYNSPLHF; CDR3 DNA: TGTGCCAGCAGTTACTCGGGGGAGTATAATTCACCCCTCCACTTT
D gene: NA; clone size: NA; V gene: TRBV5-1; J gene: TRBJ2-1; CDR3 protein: CTSSSIRDITYNEQFF; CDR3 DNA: TGCACCAGCAGCTCAATCCGGGACATTACCTACAATGAGCAGTTCTTC
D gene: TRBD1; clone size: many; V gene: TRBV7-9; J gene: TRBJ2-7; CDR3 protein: CASSPDRGPYEQYF; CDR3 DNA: TGTGCCAGCAGCCCCGACAGGGGGCCCTACGAGCAGTACTTC
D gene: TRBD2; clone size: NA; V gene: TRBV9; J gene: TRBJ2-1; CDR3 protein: CASSVGPGGLAVGDEQFF; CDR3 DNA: TGTGCCAGCAGCGTAGGTCCCGGGGGACTAGCGGTGGGGGATGAGCAGTTCTTC
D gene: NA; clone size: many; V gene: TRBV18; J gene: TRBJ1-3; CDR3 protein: CASSPVDISSGNTIYF; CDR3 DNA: TGTGCCAGCTCACCGGTGGACATTAGCTCTGGAAACACCATATATTTT
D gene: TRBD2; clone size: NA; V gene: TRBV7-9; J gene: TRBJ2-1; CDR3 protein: CASSPTSGNYNEQFF; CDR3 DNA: TGTGCCAGCAGCCCAACTAGCGGGAACTACAATGAGCAGTTCTTC
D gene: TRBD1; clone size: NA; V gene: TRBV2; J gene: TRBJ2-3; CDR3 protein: CASKGQGADTQYF; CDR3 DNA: TGTGCCAGCAAAGGACAGGGGGCAGATACGCAGTATTTT
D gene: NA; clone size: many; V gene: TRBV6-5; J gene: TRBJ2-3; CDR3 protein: CASLGTDTQYF; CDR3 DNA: TGTGCCAGCCTTGGAACAGATACGCAGTATTTT
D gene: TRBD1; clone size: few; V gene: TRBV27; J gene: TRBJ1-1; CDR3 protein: CASRLSTGYEAFF; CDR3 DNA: TGTGCCAGCCGGCTTTCGACAGGGTATGAAGCTTTCTTT
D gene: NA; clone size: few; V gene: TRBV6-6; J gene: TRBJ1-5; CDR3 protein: CASSWLSDQPQHF; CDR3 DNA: TGTGCCAGCAGTTGGCTCTCGGATCAGCCCCAGCATTTT
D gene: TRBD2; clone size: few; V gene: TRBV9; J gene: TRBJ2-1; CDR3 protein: CASSDPPGTSGRWNEQFF; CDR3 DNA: TGTGCCAGCAGCGATCCCCCGGGGACTAGCGGGAGGTGGAATGAGCAGTTCTTC
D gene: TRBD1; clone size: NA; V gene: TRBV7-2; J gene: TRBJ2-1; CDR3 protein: CASSLGAGTGMGEQFF; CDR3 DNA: TGTGCCAGCAGCTTAGGGGCCGGGACAGGGATGGGTGAGCAGTTCTTC
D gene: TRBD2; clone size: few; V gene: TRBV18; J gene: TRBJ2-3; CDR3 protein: CASSPASGDTDTQYF; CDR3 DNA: TGTGCCAGCTCACCTGCTAGCGGGGACACAGATACGCAGTATTTT
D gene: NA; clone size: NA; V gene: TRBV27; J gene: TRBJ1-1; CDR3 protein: CASRKGAGAYTEAFF; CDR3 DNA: TGTGCCAGCAGGAAGGGAGCAGGAGCGTACACTGAAGCTTTCTTT
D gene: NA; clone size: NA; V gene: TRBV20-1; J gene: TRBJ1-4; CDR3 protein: CSARDVGYNEKLFF; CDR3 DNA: TGCAGTGCTAGAGATGTGGGTTATAATGAAAAACTGTTTTTT
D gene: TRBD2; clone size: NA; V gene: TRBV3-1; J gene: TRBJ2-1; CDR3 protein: CASLGTSGGGEQFF; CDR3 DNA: TGTGCCAGCTTGGGGACTAGCGGGGGAGGCGAGCAGTTCTTC
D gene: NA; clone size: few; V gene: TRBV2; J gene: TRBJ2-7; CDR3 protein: CASSAVTATYEQYF; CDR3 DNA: TGTGCCAGCAGTGCCGTGACTGCCACCTACGAGCAGTACTTC
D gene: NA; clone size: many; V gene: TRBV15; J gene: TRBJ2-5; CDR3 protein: CATSTASQTQYF; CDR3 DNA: TGTGCCACCAGCACAGCTAGCCAGACCCAGTACTTC
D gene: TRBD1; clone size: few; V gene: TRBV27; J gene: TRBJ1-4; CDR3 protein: CASSLLQGQNEKLFF; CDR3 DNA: TGTGCCAGCAGTTTACTACAGGGGCAGAATGAAAAACTGTTTTTT
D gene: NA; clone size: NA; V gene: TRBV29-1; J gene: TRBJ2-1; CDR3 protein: CSVQTGSYNEQFF; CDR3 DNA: TGCAGCGTGCAGACAGGCTCCTACAATGAGCAGTTCTTC
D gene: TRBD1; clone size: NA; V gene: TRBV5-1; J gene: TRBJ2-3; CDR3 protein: CASSNSRGRVDTQYF; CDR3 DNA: TGCGCCAGCAGTAATTCCAGGGGGCGCGTAGATACGCAGTATTTT
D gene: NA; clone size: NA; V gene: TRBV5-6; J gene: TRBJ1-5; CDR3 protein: CASSLSGINQPQHF; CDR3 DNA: TGTGCCAGCAGCTTGTCAGGGATTAATCAGCCCCAGCATTTT
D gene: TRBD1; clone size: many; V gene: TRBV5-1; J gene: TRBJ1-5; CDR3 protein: CASSPLPTGANQPQHF; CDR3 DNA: TGCGCCAGCAGCCCGCTACCGACAGGGGCCAATCAGCCCCAGCATTTT
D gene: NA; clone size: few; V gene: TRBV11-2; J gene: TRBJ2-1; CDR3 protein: CASSPTDSEQFF; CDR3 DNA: TGTGCCAGCAGCCCAACGGACAGTGAGCAGTTCTTC
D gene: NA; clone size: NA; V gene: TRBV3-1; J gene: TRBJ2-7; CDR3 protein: CASSQELSRTYSYEQYF; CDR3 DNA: TGTGCCAGCAGCCAAGAACTCTCTCGGACTTACTCCTACGAGCAGTACTTC
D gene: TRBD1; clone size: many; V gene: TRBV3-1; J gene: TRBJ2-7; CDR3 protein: CASSLDRISYEQYF; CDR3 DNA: TGTGCCAGCAGCCTGGACAGGATTTCCTACGAGCAGTACTTC
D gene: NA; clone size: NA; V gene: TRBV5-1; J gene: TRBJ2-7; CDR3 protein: CASSLKFPDTLCWEQYF; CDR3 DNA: TGCGCCAGCAGCTTGAAATTTCCAGACACCTTGTGTTGGGAGCAGTACTTC
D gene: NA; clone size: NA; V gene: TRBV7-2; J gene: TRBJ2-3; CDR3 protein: CASSLAVPTDTQYF; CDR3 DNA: TGTGCCAGCAGCTTAGCGGTCCCCACAGATACGCAGTATTTT
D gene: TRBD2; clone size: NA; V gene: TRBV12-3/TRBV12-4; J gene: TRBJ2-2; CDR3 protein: CASSSETRASGFTGELFF; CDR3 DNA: TGTGCCAGCAGTTCAGAGACCCGGGCTAGCGGGTTCACCGGGGAGCTGTTTTTT
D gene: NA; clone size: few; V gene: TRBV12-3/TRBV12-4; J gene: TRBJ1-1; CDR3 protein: CASSLDVKGAFF; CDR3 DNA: TGTGCCAGCAGTTTAGACGTAAAGGGAGCTTTCTTT
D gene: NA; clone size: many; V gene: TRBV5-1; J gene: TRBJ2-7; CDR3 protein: CASSEQGNSYEQYF; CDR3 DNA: TGCGCCAGCAGCGAGCAGGGGAACTCCTACGAGCAGTACTTC
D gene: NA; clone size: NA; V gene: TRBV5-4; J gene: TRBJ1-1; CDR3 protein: CASSLEPAMNTEAFF; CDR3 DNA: TGTGCCAGCAGCTTGGAGCCCGCAATGAACACTGAAGCTTTCTTT
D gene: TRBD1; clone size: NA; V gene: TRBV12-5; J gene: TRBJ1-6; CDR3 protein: CASGLGQGSDSPLHF; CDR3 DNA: TGTGCTAGTGGTTTGGGACAGGGATCTGATTCACCCCTCCACTTT
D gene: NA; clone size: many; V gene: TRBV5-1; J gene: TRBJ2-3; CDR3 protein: CASADWSGTDTQYF; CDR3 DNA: TGCGCCAGCGCTGACTGGTCGGGCACAGATACGCAGTATTTT
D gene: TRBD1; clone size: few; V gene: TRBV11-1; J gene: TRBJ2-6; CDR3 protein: CASSQQGPGANVLTF; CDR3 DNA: TGTGCCAGCAGCCAACAGGGGCCTGGGGCCAACGTCCTGACTTTC
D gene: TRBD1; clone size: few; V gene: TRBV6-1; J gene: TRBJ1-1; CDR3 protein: CASRQGKTEAFF; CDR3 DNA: TGTGCCAGCAGACAGGGGAAAACTGAAGCTTTCTTT
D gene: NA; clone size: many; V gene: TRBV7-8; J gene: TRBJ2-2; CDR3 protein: CATGILGRSGELFF; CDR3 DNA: TGTGCCACGGGGATTCTAGGCAGGAGCGGGGAGCTGTTTTTT
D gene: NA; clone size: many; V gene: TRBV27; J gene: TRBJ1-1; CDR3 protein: CASSSRGGRANTEAFF; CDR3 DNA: TGTGCCAGCAGTTCGAGGGGGGGACGGGCGAACACTGAAGCTTTCTTT
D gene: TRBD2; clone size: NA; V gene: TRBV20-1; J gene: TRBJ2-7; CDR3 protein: CSARGTSGRLGEQYF; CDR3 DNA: TGCAGTGCTAGGGGAACTAGCGGGAGATTGGGGGAGCAGTACTTC
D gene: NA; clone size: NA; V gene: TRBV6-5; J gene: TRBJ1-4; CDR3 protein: CASSTWTAGSEKLFF; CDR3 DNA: TGTGCCAGCAGTACCTGGACGGCGGGTAGTGAAAAACTGTTTTTT
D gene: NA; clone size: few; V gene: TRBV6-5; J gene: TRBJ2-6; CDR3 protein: CASRYSGANVLTF; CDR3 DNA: TGTGCCAGCCGGTACTCTGGGGCCAACGTCCTGACTTTC
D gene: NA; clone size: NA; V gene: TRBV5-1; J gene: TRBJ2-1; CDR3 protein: CASSLGRAGQFF; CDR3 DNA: TGCGCCAGCAGCTTGGGACGGGCCGGGCAGTTCTTC
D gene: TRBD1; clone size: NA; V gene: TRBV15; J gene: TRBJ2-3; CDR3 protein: CATSRVVQTGWGTDTQYF; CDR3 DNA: TGTGCCACCAGCAGAGTCGTGCAGACAGGGTGGGGCACAGATACGCAGTATTTT
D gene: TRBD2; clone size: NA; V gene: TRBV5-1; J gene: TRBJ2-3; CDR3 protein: CASSLGLAGGQDTQYF; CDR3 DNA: TGCGCCAGCAGCTTGGGACTAGCGGGAGGGCAAGATACGCAGTATTTT
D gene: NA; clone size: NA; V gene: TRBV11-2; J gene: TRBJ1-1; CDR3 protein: CASNRGQGMNTEAFF; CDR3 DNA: TGTGCCAGCAACCGGGGCCAGGGGATGAACACTGAAGCTTTCTTT
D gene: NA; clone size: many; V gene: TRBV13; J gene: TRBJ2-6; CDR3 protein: CASSRLGSGANVLTF; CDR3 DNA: TGTGCCAGCAGCCGCTTGGGCTCTGGGGCCAACGTCCTGACTTTC
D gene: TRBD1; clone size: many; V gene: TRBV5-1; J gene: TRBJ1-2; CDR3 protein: CASSLETGSAGYTF; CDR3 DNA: TGCGCCAGCAGCTTGGAGACAGGGTCTGCTGGCTACACCTTC
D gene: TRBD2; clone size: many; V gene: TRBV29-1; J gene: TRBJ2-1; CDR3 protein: CSVEVSSGFSSYNEQFF; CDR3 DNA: TGCAGCGTTGAGGTGTCTAGCGGGTTTAGCTCCTACAATGAGCAGTTCTTC
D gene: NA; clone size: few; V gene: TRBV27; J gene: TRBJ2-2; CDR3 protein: CASSSRPDTGELFF; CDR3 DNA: TGTGCCAGCAGTTCCAGGCCGGACACCGGGGAGCTGTTTTTT
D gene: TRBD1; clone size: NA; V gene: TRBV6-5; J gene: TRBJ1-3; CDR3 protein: CASRNRGIAGNTIYF; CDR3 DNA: TGTGCCAGCAGAAACAGGGGAATTGCTGGAAACACCATATATTTT
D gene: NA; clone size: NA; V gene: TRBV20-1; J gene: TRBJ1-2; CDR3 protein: CSARDLAGSYGYTF; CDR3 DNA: TGCAGTGCTAGAGATCTGGCAGGGAGCTATGGCTACACCTTC